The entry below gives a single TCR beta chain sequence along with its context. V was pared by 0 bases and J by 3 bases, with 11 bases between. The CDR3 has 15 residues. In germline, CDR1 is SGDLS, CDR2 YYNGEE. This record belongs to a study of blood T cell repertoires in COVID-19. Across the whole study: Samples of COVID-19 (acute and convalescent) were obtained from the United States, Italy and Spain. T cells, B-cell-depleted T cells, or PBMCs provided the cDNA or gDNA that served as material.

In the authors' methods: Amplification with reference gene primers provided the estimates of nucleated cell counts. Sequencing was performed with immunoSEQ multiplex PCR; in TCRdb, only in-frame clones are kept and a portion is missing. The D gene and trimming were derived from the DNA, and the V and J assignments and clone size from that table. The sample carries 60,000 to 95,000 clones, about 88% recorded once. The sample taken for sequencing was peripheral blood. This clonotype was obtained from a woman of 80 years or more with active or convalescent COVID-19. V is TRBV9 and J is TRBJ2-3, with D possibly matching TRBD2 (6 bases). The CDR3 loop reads CASSVVLARTDTQYF. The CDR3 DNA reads TGTGCCAGCAGCGTAGTTCTAGCGAGGACAGATACGCAGTATTTT.